One T cell receptor beta chain is described in this entry. No cognate antigen has been identified for it. Base qualities are not at hand, and no much larger clone is one base apart. Library preparation used RT-PCR. Sequencing relied on an Illumina HiSeq 2500. Using fastp trimming at Q25 and MiXCR clonotype assembly, TCRdb reanalyzed the public sequencing data and kept in-frame beta chains. Every distinct CDR3 protein forms one entry, paired with its most common genes and DNA. The table for this sample lists around 580,000 distinct CDR3 sequences; 12% of them were counted only once. The top ten constitute around 9.6% of the sample. These data originate in a study of response to subunit inactivated influenza vaccine (dated by TCRdb to the late 2010s). Study-wide context: Deep quantitative T cell receptor repertoire profiling was used in the study to track responses to a trivalent subunit inactivated influenza vaccine. Results and caveats for the whole study, not just this receptor: It was suggested by the authors that each seasonal influenza vaccination may recruit only a limited number of new T cells.

The CDR3 runs 14 amino acids, cysteine and phenylalanine included. Of the read, only the CDR3 DNA is kept; its 42 bases are in frame from base 1. Ends trimmed: V by 2 bases, J by 5 bases; bases unmatched to a gene: 3. The germline V gene supplies CDR1 MNHEY and CDR2 SVGAGI. Sequencing used PBMCs from blood, obtained on the day of vaccination. This clonotype originated in a man aged 50 to 60 who received an inactivated influenza vaccine. Donor details come from another sample of the same person, matched by shared clones. Recombination linked TRBV6-5 to TRBJ1-1, with 9 middle bases fitting TRBD1. The nucleotide sequence is TGTGCCAGCAGTTACGACAGGGGGGGAACTGAAGCTTTCTTT. It encodes CASSYDRGGTEAFF.